Each of the 23 T cell receptor beta chains below was sequenced from the same sample in a study of CD8 T cells in ankylosing spondylitis. The study, taken as a whole, reports: Characteristic, it appeared, of ankylosing spondylitis blood was a TCR beta motif of seven or eight highly homologous variants.

One entry per CDR3 protein, called by TCRdb with MiXCR from the 5' RACE reads. This repertoire shows 130,000 or so distinct CDR3 sequences, 15% to 20% found once; its top ten account for 25% to 40%. Their target antigens are unknown. The sequencing sample was made of blood, either unsorted or a sorted T cell fraction (not recorded which). The receptors stem from a male donor with ankylosing spondylitis.

This clonotype occurred many times. The rearrangement uses TRBV3-1 and TRBJ2-1, with 9 nucleotides matching TRBD1. This CDR3 comprises 21 residues. Germline-derived CDR1 and CDR2 are LGHDT and YNNKEL (reference sequence). V lost 3 bases and J lost 0; bases outside the gene matches: 18. CDR3: CASSHQIVVDRGPSSYNEQFF. The CDR3 nucleotides read TGTGCCAGCAGCCATCAGATAGTGGTGGACAGGGGACCAAGCTCCTACAATGAGCAGTTCTTC.

This clonotype came up a few times. The V call is TRBV6-1, the J call TRBJ1-1; D perhaps matches TRBD1 (6 bases). V shed 3 bases and J shed 1 base, with 12 bases lying between them. Germline V gene sequence: CDR1 MNHNS, CDR2 SASEGT. CDR3 size: 15 residues. The CDR3 here is CASSDYREANTEAFF. The CDR3 region has the DNA TGTGCCAGCAGTGACTACAGGGAGGCGAACACTGAAGCTTTCTTT.

This chain uses TRBV6-6 with TRBJ2-5; D perhaps matches TRBD2 (5 bases). Looked up from germline, CDR1 is MNHNY and CDR2 is SVGAGI (reference sequence). The CDR3 contains 13 residues. The germline V and J ends were trimmed by 5 bases and 5 bases, with 12 bases remaining between them. CDR3 protein: CASSVGVGETQYF. For the CDR3, the DNA is TGTGCCAGCAGTGTGGGAGTGGGCGAGACCCAGTACTTC.

The chain combines TRBV9 with TRBJ2-7; D gene uncertain. Trimming stripped 0 bases from V and 3 bases from J, with 10 bases between. The germline V gene has CDR1 SGDLS and CDR2 YYNGEE. CDR3 length: 14 residues. The CDR3 loop reads CASSVGGTNYEQYF. In DNA, the CDR3 is TGTGCCAGCAGCGTAGGCGGCACTAACTACGAGCAGTACTTC.

V usage is TRBV28 and J usage is TRBJ2-5; D remains ambiguous. The CDR3 consists of 14 residues. Germline lookup yields CDR1 MDHEN and CDR2 SYDVKM. Trimming took 10 bases from V and 1 from J, leaving 16 bases between them. CDR3 amino acids: CATHNRQSQETQYF. The CDR3 DNA reads TGTGCCACTCACAATCGGCAGAGCCAAGAGACCCAGTACTTC.

This clonotype appeared a few times. The rearrangement links TRBV2 to TRBJ2-7; TRBD2 matches 10 bases. From germline, CDR1 is SNHLY and CDR2 FYNNEI. Trimming removed 8 bases from V and 3 bases from J; junction bases left unmatched: 7. The CDR3 has 14 amino acids. The CDR3 coding sequence is TGTGCCAGCCTACGGGTAGCGGGAGGCTACGAGCAGTACTTC. Protein sequence: CASLRVAGGYEQYF.

Only a few counts were recorded for this clonotype. J is TRBJ2-2 and V is TRBV24-1, with D maybe TRBD1 (7 bases). The V gene's germline CDR1 is KGHDR and CDR2 SFDVKD. V was clipped by 1 base and J by 4 bases, with 15 bases between them. CDR3 size: 17 residues. CDR3 nucleotides: TGTGCCACCAGTGATTTCAGGCGGGACAGAAGCACCGGGGAGCTGTTTTTT. It specifies CATSDFRRDRSTGELFF.

The CDR3 spells CASSLAVTSNEQYF. The CDR3 coding sequence is TGTGCCAGCAGCTTAGCGGTGACTAGCAACGAGCAGTACTTC. This chain connects TRBV13 to TRBJ2-7; TRBD2 agrees at 7 bases. The germline CDR1 and CDR2 sequences are PRHDT and FYEKMQ (reference sequence). This CDR3 has 14 residues. Unmatched junction bases numbered 5, after V lost 1 base and J lost 5 bases.

The chain uses TRBV4-1 and TRBJ2-1; 7 positions agree with TRBD2. CDR1 and CDR2 (germline): MGHRA, YSYEKL. The CDR3 contains 14 residues. With V trimmed by 3 bases and J by 6 bases, 5 bases remained unmatched. The CDR3 DNA sequence: TGCGCCAGCAGCCATCTGGGCGGGAGCAATGAGCAGTTCTTC. Encoded protein: CASSHLGGSNEQFF.

This clonotype was counted a few times. V and J are TRBV7-6 and TRBJ2-5, with 7 positions matching TRBD1. With 4 bases clipped from V and 5 bases from J, the junction kept 7 bases outside the gene matches. CDR1 is SGHVS, CDR2 FNYEAQ, per germline. This CDR3 is built from 14 residues. In DNA, the CDR3 is TGTGCCAGCAGCTCAGGACAGGTTAGGGAGACCCAGTACTTC. Translation: CASSSGQVRETQYF.

In this sample, this clonotype turned up a few times. The chain joins TRBV7-9 to TRBJ2-5; perhaps TRBD2 as D (6 bases). The V gene's germline CDR1 is SEHNR and CDR2 FQNEAQ (reference sequence). The V end lost 8 bases, the J end lost 5 bases, and 21 bases lay between the germline ends. The CDR3 covers 15 residues. This CDR3 is CASAKTGTYRETQYF. The CDR3 region has the DNA TGTGCCAGCGCAAAGACCGGGACTTATAGGGAGACCCAGTACTTC.

This clonotype was found a few times. This sequence joins TRBV7-6 and TRBJ2-1; 9 bases fit TRBD2. J gave up 9 bases and V 1 base, and 10 bases lay outside the gene matches. Germline lookup yields CDR1 SGHVS and CDR2 FNYEAQ. The CDR3 extends over 16 amino acids. The CDR3 loop is CASSLVSSSGTREQFF. As DNA, the CDR3 is TGTGCCAGCAGCTTAGTTTCGTCTAGCGGGACTCGTGAGCAGTTCTTC.

V gene TRBV28 combines with J gene TRBJ2-2, with 10 bases matching TRBD2. The CDR3 loop spans 16 amino acids. Germline CDR1 MDHEN, CDR2 SYDVKM. V was clipped by 3 bases and J by 5 bases; unmatched bases: 6. The CDR3 DNA is TGTGCCAGCAGTTTCCTAGCGGGAGTAGGTACCGGGGAGCTGTTTTTT. Translation gives CASSFLAGVGTGELFF.

This clonotype was found a few times. The V call is TRBV4-1, the J call TRBJ2-5; D unclear. Looked up from germline, CDR1 is MGHRA and CDR2 is YSYEKL. V lost 2 bases to trimming and J lost 1 base, with 8 bases between them. The length of the CDR3 is 14 residues. The CDR3 here is CASSQNRAQETQYF. DNA for the CDR3: TGCGCCAGCAGCCAAAACAGAGCCCAAGAGACCCAGTACTTC.

V and J are TRBV20-1 and TRBJ1-5; D possibly corresponds to TRBD1 (6 bases). This CDR3 has 14 amino acids. The V end lost 3 bases, the J end lost 4 bases, and 13 bases lay between the germline ends. Germline loops: CDR1 DFQATT, CDR2 SNEGSKA (reference sequence). For the CDR3, the DNA is TGCAGTGCTAGCGATACAGGGTTTAATCAGCCCCAGCATTTT. Protein sequence: CSASDTGFNQPQHF.

The chain has TRBV6-1 and TRBJ2-3, with 10 bases matching TRBD2. CDR1 MNHNS and CDR2 SASEGT come from the germline V gene. Trimming at V came to 6 bases and at J to 2 bases, leaving 8 bases not matched to a gene. The CDR3 loop spans 16 amino acids. CDR3 protein: CASRVLAGPHTDTQYF. For the CDR3, the DNA is TGTGCCAGCAGGGTACTAGCGGGGCCCCACACAGATACGCAGTATTTT.

This chain joins TRBV20-1 and TRBJ2-7; the match to TRBD2 covers 9 bases. This CDR3 has 13 amino acids. Germline loops: CDR1 DFQATT, CDR2 SNEGSKA (reference sequence). The ends lost 5 bases at V and 6 bases at J; junction bases unmatched: 8. The CDR3 here is CSAGPGLAGEQYF. CDR3 DNA sequence: TGCAGTGCTGGACCGGGACTAGCTGGCGAGCAGTACTTC.

This clonotype was seen many times. This chain links TRBV7-9 with TRBJ2-5; D gene ambiguous. The germline V and J ends were trimmed by 5 bases and 0 bases, with 7 bases remaining between them. The CDR3 has 13 residues. Germline assignment: CDR1 SEHNR and CDR2 FQNEAQ (reference sequence). The CDR3 loop is CASSLSYQETQYF. The CDR3 DNA reads as TGTGCCAGCAGCCTCAGTTACCAAGAGACCCAGTACTTC.

This clonotype has only a few counts. The chain's CDR3 is CASSSQGGYTQYF. CDR3 sequence (DNA): TGTGCCAGCAGCTCCCAGGGGGGCTATACGCAGTATTTT. The gene calls are TRBV7-3 and TRBJ2-3, with D possibly being TRBD1 (7 bases). Germline CDR1 is SGHTA and CDR2 is FQGTGA. V lost 4 bases, J lost 7 bases, and 12 bases lay in between. The CDR3 sequence is 13 residues long.

This CDR3 is CASKSAEPEEFF. The CDR3 DNA reads TGTGCCAGCAAAAGTGCGGAACCCGAGGAGTTCTTC. V gene TRBV11-2 combines with J gene TRBJ2-1, with D unclear. Per the germline V gene, CDR1 is SGHAT and CDR2 is FQNNGV. V was clipped by 7 bases and J by 14 bases, with 18 bases between them. This CDR3 is 12 amino acids long.

This clonotype was detected a few times. The CDR3 here is CSAWWDYQETQYF. CDR3 coding DNA: TGCAGTGCTTGGTGGGACTACCAAGAGACCCAGTACTTC. V is TRBV20-1 and J is TRBJ2-5; D perhaps matches TRBD2 (6 bases). This CDR3 comprises 13 residues. Deletions cut 5 bases from V and 0 bases from J, with 10 bases between. The germline CDR1 and CDR2 sequences are DFQATT and SNEGSKA (reference sequence).

In this sample, this clonotype turned up many times. The genes are TRBV20-1 and TRBJ2-7; D gene uncertain. Trimming removed 0 bases at V and 1 base at J, with 13 bases between. Germline CDR1 reads DFQATT; CDR2 reads SNEGSKA (reference sequence). CDR3 size: 15 residues. The CDR3 nucleotides read TGCAGTGCTAGAGACTCTAGGGAAATTTCCTACGAGCAGTACTTC. It specifies CSARDSREISYEQYF.

The chain uses TRBV27 and TRBJ2-1; possibly TRBD2 for D (6 bases). The CDR3 extends over 16 amino acids. Trimming cost V 5 bases and J 3 bases, with 17 bases left between them. Germline lookup yields CDR1 MNHEY and CDR2 SMNVEV (reference sequence). The CDR3 loop reads CASSLTAGGGYNEQFF. In DNA form, the CDR3 reads TGTGCCAGCAGTCTCACCGCCGGGGGAGGCTACAATGAGCAGTTCTTC.